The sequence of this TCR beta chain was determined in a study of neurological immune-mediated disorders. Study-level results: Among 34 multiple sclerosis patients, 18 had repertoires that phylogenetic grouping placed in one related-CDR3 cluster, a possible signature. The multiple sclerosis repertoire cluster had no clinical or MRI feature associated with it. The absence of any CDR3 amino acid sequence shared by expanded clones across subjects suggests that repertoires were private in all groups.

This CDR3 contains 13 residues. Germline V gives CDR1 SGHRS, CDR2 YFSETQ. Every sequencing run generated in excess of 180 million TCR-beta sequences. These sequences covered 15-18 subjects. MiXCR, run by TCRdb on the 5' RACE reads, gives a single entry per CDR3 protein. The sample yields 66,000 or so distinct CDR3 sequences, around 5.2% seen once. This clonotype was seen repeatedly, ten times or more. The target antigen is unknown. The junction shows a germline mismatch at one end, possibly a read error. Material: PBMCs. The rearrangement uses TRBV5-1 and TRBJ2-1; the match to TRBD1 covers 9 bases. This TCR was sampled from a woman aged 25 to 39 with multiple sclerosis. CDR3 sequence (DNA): TGCGCCAGCAGCACTAACCGGGACAGGGAAGGGGAGTTC. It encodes CASSTNRDREGEF.